This is a list of T cell receptor beta chains from one sample in a study of blood T cell repertoires in COVID-19. This table comes from immunoSEQ multiplex PCR, and its TCRdb copy is limited to in-frame clones, with some not included. The profile covers 200,000 to 300,000 clones, with 80% to 85% appearing a single time and 4.2% taken by the ten largest. What was sequenced was peripheral blood. All receptors derive from a man aged 55-75 years with acute or convalescent COVID-19. The CDR3 runs from the conserved cysteine through the conserved F or W. D genes are given only for firm matches. Clone size is given for some rows only: seen once, a few or many times, or a class if the clone is expanded.

DNA	CDR3	V	D	J	size
TGTGCCAGCAGCTTAGATTCGGGGGGGACCTACAATGAGCAGTTCTTC	CASSLDSGGTYNEQFF	TRBV11-3	TRBD2	TRBJ2-1	NA
TGTGCCAGCCGAGACAGGGGGTCGGAGACCCAGTACTTC	CASRDRGSETQYF	TRBV3-1/TRBV3-2	TRBD1	TRBJ2-5	NA
TGTGCCAGCAGTGCGCCTAGAGAGCAGTACTTC	CASSAPREQYF	TRBV28	NA	TRBJ2-7	many
TGTGCCACCAGCAGAGATACCGAGGCACCCCAGCATTTT	CATSRDTEAPQHF	TRBV15	NA	TRBJ1-5	NA
TGCGCCAGCAGCCCCGGGTTCAGCACAGATACGCAGTATTTT	CASSPGFSTDTQYF	TRBV5-1	NA	TRBJ2-3	NA
TGTGCCAGCAGCTTTCCTCGACAGGGCGGCACTGAAGCTTTCTTT	CASSFPRQGGTEAFF	TRBV7-8	TRBD1	TRBJ1-1	NA
TGCGCCAGCAGCTTGGTAGGGCAGCGGGAGACCCAGTACTTC	CASSLVGQRETQYF	TRBV5-1	NA	TRBJ2-5	NA
TGTGCCAGTAAGGAGGTCTCTGGGGCCAACGTCCTGACTTTC	CASKEVSGANVLTF	TRBV19	NA	TRBJ2-6	NA
TGCAGTGCTAGTACCGGGACAGGGGGCAATCAGCCCCAGCATTTT	CSASTGTGGNQPQHF	TRBV20-1	TRBD1	TRBJ1-5	NA
TGTGCCAGCTCACCTACAACACTAGCGGGCCTCTACAATGAGCAGTTCTTC	CASSPTTLAGLYNEQFF	TRBV18	TRBD2	TRBJ2-1	NA
TGTGCCAGCAGCTTATTATCGGGGGCCGGGGAGCTGTTTTTT	CASSLLSGAGELFF	TRBV7-2	NA	TRBJ2-2	NA
TGTGCCAGCAGCTCAGGACTAGATAGTACCGGGGAGCTGTTTTTT	CASSSGLDSTGELFF	TRBV5-4	TRBD2	TRBJ2-2	NA
TGTGCCAGCAGTTACGACCCCACAGGGCAAGGCTACACCTTC	CASSYDPTGQGYTF	TRBV6-5	NA	TRBJ1-2	NA
TGTGCCAGCAGTTTAACGAGTACCGGGGAGCTGTTTTTT	CASSLTSTGELFF	TRBV12-3/TRBV12-4	NA	TRBJ2-2	once
TGTGCCAGCAGTGAACAGTACAGGGCTTCGGGAAACACCATATATTTT	CASSEQYRASGNTIYF	TRBV2	NA	TRBJ1-3	NA
TGTGCCACCAGCAGCGTTGACGAGCAGTACTTC	CATSSVDEQYF	TRBV7-2	NA	TRBJ2-7	NA
TGTGCCAGCAGTCGGGAGCAGTACTTC	CASSREQYF	TRBV28	NA	TRBJ2-7	once
TGTGCCAGCACTCAGGACGCCGGGAGTCTTTTCCCGTACTTC	CASTQDAGSLFPYF	TRBV6-5	NA	TRBJ2-7	NA
TGTGCCAGCAGCGTAGCTCCAGGGGATCAGCCCCAGCATTTT	CASSVAPGDQPQHF	TRBV9	NA	TRBJ1-5	NA